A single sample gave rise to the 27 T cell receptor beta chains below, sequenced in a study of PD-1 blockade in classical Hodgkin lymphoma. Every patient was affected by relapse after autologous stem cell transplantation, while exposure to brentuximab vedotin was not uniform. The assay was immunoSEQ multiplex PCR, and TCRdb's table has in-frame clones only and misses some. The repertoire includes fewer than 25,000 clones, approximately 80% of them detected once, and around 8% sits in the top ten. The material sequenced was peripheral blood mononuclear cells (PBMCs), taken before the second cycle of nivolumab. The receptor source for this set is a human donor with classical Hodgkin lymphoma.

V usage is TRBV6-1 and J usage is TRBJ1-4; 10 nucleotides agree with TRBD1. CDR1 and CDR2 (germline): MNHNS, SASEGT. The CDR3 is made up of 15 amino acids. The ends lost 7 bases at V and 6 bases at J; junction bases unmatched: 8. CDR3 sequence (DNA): TGTGCCAGCATTACTCCGGGACAGGGGCATGAAAAACTGTTTTTT. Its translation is CASITPGQGHEKLFF.

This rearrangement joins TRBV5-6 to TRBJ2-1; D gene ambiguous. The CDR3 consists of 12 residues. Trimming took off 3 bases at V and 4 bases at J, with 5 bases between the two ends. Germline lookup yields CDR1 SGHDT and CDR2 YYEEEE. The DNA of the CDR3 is TGTGCCAGCAGCTGGGGTTACAATGAGCAGTTCTTC. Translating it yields CASSWGYNEQFF.

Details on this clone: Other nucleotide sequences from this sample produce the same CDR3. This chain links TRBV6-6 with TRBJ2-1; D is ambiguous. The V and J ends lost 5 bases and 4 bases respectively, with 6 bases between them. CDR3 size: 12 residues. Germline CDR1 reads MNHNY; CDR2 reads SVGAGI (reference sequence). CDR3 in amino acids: CASSRPYNEQFF. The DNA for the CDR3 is TGTGCCAGCAGTCGACCGTACAATGAGCAGTTCTTC.

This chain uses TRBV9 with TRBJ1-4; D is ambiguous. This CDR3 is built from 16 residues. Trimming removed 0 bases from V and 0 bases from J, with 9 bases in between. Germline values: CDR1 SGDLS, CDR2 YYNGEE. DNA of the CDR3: TGTGCCAGCAGCGTAGGGTTAGGAGCAACTAATGAAAAACTGTTTTTT. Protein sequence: CASSVGLGATNEKLFF.

The CDR3 loop reads CASSVAIAGRNEQFF. For the CDR3, the DNA is TGTGCCAGCAGCGTAGCCATAGCGGGGCGCAATGAGCAGTTCTTC. The chain joins TRBV9 to TRBJ2-1; 8 bases match TRBD2. CDR3 length: 15 residues. Germline values: CDR1 SGDLS, CDR2 YYNGEE. V gave up 0 bases and J gave up 6 bases; unmatched junction bases: 5.

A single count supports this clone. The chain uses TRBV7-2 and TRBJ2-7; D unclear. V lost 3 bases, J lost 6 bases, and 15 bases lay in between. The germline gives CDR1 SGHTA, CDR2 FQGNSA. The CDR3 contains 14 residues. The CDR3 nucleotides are TGTGCCAGCAGCTTGGCGATAGTGTACAGCGAGCAGTACTTC. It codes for CASSLAIVYSEQYF.

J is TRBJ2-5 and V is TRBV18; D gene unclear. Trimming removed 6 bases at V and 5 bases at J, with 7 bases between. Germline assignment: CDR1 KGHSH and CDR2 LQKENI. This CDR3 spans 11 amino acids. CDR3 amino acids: CASSKLETQYF. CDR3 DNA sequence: TGTGCCAGCTCTAAATTGGAGACCCAGTACTTC.

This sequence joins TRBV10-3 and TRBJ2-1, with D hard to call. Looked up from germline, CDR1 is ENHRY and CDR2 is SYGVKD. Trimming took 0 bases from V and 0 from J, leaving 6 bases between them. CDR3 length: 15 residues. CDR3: CAISESPVSYNEQFF. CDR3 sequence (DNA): TGTGCCATCAGTGAGTCACCAGTCTCCTACAATGAGCAGTTCTTC.

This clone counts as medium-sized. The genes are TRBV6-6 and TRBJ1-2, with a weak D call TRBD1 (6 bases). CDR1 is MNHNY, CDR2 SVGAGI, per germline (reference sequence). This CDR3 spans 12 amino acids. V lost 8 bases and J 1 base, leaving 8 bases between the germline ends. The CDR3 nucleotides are TGTGCCAGCCGACAGGATAACTATGGCTACACCTTC. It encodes CASRQDNYGYTF.

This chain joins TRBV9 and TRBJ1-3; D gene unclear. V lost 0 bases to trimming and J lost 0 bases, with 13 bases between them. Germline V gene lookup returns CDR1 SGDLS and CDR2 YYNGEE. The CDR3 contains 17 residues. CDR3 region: CASSVGERGNSGNTIYF. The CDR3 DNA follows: TGTGCCAGCAGCGTAGGAGAAAGAGGGAACTCTGGAAACACCATATATTTT.

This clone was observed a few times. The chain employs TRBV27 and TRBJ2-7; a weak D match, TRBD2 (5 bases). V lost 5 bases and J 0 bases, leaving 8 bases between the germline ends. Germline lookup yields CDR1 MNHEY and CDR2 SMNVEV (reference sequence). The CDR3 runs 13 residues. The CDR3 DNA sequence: TGTGCCAGCAGTATCCGGGACTCCTACGAGCAGTACTTC. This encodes CASSIRDSYEQYF.

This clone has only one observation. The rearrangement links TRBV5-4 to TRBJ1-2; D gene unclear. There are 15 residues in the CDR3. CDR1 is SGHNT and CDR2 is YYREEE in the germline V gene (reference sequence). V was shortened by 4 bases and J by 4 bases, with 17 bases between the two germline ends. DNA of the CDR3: TGTGCCAGCAGCCAAGATTTACAGCTCTTCTATGGCTACACCTTC. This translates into CASSQDLQLFYGYTF.

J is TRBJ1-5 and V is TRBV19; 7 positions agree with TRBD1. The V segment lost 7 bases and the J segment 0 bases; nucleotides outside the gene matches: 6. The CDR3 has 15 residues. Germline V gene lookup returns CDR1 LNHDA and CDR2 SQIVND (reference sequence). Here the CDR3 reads CASKQGTNSNQPQHF. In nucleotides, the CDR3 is TGTGCCAGTAAACAGGGGACGAATAGCAATCAGCCCCAGCATTTT. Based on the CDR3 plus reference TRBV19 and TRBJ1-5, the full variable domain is DGGITQSPKYLFRKEGQNVTLSCEQNLNHDAMYWYRQDPGQGLRLIYYSQIVNDFQKGDIAEGYSVSREKKESFPLTVTSAQKNPTAFYLCASKQGTNSNQPQHFGDGTRLSIL.

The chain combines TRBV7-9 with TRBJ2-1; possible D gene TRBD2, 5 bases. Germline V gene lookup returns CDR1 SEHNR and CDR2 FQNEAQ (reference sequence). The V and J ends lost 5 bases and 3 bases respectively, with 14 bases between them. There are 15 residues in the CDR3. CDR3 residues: CASSPPGERYNEQFF. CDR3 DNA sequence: TGTGCCAGCAGCCCGCCCGGGGAGCGCTACAATGAGCAGTTCTTC.

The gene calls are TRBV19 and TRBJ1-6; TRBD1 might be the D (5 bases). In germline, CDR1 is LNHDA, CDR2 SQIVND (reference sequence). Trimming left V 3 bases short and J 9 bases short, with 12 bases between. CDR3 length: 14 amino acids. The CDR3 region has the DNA TGTGCCAGTAGTATCGGCCTGGGGGGTTCACCCCTCCACTTT. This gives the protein CASSIGLGGSPLHF.

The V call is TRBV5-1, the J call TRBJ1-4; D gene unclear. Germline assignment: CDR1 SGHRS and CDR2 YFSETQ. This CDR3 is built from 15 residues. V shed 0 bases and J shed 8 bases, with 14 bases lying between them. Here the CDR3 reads CASSLGGRTEEKLFF. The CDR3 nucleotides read TGCGCCAGCAGCTTGGGTGGACGGACGGAAGAAAAACTGTTTTTT. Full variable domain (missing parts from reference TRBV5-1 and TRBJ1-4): KAGVTQTPRYLIKTRGQQVTLSCSPISGHRSVSWYQQTPGQGLQFLFEYFSETQRNKGNFPGRFSGRQFSNSRSEMNVSTLELGDSALYLCASSLGGRTEEKLFFGSGTQLSVL.

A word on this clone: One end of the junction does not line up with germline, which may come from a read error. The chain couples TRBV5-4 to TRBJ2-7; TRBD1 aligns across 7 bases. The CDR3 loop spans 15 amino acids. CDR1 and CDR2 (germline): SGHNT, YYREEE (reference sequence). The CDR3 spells CASSQQRTGTYEQYF. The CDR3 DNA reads TGCGCCAGCAGCCAGCAGAGGACAGGCACCTACGAGCAGTACTTC.

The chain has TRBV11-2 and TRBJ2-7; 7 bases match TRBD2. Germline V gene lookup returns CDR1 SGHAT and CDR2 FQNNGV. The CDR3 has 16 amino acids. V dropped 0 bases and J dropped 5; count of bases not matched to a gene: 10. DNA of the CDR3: TGTGCCAGCAGCTTAGATGAGATATGGACTAGGGACGAGCAGTACTTC. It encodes CASSLDEIWTRDEQYF.

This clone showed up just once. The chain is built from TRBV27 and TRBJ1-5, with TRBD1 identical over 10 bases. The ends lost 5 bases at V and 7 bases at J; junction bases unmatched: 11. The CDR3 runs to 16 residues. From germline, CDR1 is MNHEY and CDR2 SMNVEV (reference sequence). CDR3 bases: TGTGCCAGCAGTAAGGATGGGACAGGGGACGGACAGCCCCAGCATTTT. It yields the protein CASSKDGTGDGQPQHF.

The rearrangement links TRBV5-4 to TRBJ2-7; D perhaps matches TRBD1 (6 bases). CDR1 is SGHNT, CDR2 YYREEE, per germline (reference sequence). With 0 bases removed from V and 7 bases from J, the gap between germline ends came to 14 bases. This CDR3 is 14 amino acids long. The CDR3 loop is CASSLGQATLEQYF. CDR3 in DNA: TGTGCCAGCAGCTTGGGACAGGCTACTTTGGAGCAGTACTTC.

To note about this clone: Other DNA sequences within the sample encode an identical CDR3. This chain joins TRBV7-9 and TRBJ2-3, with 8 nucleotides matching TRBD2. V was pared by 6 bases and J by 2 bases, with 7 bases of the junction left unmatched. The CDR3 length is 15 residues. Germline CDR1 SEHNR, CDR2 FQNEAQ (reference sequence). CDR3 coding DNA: TGTGCCAGCAGACGTAGCGGGGCCTCCACAGATACGCAGTATTTT. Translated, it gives CASRRSGASTDTQYF.

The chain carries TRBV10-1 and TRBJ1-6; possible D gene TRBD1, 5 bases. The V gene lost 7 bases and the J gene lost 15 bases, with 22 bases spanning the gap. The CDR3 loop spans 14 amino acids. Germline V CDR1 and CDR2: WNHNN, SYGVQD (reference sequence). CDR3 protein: CASTNNQQVQGLHF. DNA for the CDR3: TGCGCCAGCACTAACAACCAGCAGGTCCAGGGCCTCCACTTT.

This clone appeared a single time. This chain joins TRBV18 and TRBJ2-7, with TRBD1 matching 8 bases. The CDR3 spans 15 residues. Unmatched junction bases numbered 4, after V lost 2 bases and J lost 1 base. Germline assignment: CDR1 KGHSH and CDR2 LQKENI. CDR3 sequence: CASSPNRGKSYEQYF. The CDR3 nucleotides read TGTGCCAGCTCACCAAACAGGGGGAAGTCCTACGAGCAGTACTTC.

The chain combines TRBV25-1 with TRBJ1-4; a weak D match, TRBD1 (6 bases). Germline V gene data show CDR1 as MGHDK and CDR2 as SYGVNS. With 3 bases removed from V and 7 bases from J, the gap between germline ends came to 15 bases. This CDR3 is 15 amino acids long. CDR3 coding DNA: TGTGCCAGCAGTGAGCGTAGCAGGGGAAGTGAAAAACTGTTTTTT. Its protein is CASSERSRGSEKLFF.

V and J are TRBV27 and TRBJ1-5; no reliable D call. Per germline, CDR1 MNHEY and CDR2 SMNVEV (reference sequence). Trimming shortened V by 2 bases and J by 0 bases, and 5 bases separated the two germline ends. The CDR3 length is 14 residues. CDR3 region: CASSLRDSNQPQHF. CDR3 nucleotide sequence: TGTGCCAGCAGTTTACGGGATAGCAATCAGCCCCAGCATTTT.

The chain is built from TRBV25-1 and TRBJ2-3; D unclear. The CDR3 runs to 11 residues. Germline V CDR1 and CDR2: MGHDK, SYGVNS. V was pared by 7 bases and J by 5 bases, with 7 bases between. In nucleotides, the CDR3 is TGTGCCAGCATCTGGGGAGATACGCAGTATTTT. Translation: CASIWGDTQYF.

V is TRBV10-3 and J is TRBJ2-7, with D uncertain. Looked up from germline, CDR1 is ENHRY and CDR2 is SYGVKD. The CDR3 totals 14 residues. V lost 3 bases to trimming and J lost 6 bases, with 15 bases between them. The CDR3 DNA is TGTGCCATCAGTGATGGCACAATCCCTCTCGAGCAGTACTTC. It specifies CAISDGTIPLEQYF.